This T cell receptor (beta chain) was identified during a study of T cell clones after liver transplantation (dated by TCRdb to the late 2010s). Turning to the overall study: The samples were obtained from ITN030ST, a randomized trial that attempted immunosuppression withdrawal within 2 years after liver transplantation. After a pre-transplant mixed lymphocyte reaction, TCRbeta sequencing was used to pinpoint donor-reactive T cell clones, which were subsequently tracked in post-transplant blood. As an antigen-independent comparator for the donor-reactive sequences, third party-reactive TCRbeta sequences from pre-transplant MLRs were identified as well. Three of the eight recipients were HCV-positive; the others were transplanted for non-autoimmune, non-viral indications. The subjects received no induction therapy and were kept on standard immunosuppression until randomization at 12-24 months post-transplant. Tolerance was defined as complete immunosuppression withdrawal for at least one year with no rise in liver enzymes beyond twice the upper limit of normal. Blood samples were collected pre-transplant, pre-randomization before withdrawal, and post-randomization after either complete withdrawal or failed withdrawal. A cohort of 8 liver transplant recipients was studied, of whom 3 were classified as tolerant and 5 as non-tolerant. What the research found in general, with its limitations: Donor-reactive sequences decreased more than third party-reactive sequences, which suggests partial antigen-specific deletion that was not related to withdrawal success. In most of the 8 subjects, circulating donor-reactive CD4 TCRbeta sequences decreased significantly after transplant, regardless of tolerance or HCV status. Conclusions were preliminary, limited by small, heterogeneous patient numbers and non-standardized post-transplant time points. Because allograft tissue specimens were not available, migration of donor-reactive T cells into the graft, rather than deletion, may have occurred. When repertoire turnover was accounted for, significantly reduced detection of donor-reactive sequences was found in 7 of 8 subjects for CD4 and in 8 of 8 subjects for CD8. In two subjects, low numbers of available donor cells limited the measurable donor-reactive repertoire.

Using immunoSEQ, frozen genomic DNA was subjected to high-throughput TCRbeta CDR3 sequencing, a process that included PCR amplification, mapping, bias correction and internal controls. In the authors' own workflow: Productive rearrangements were kept, and unique TCRbeta sequences were defined by CDR3 nucleotide sequence plus V and J gene. Donor-reactive sequences required at least 5-fold expansion in CFSE-low cells versus unstimulated pre-transplant cells and at least 0.01% frequency. Minimum frequency thresholds were set for each subject on the basis of the unstimulated sample with the lowest template count, so that a detection power of at least 90% was ensured. Jensen-Shannon divergence between the top 1000 TCRbeta sequences post- versus pre-transplant served as the measure of repertoire turnover. Two-sided Fisher's exact tests were used to test for changes in the detection of donor-reactive sequences. The immuneACCESS repertoire file appears here via TCRdb, limited to in-frame rearrangements. These files lack a portion of the clones; in checked studies, under half of the deficit traces to unresolved V genes, and the cause of the others is not known. The V and J calls and clone size are taken from that table; D and trimming were inferred from the DNA. Present in this sample are about 76,000 clones, around four fifths of which were seen just once. The ten largest clones capture less than 3.5% of the sample.

The CDR3, from cysteine to phenylalanine, totals 16 residues. Kept here is only the CDR3 DNA, which spans 48 bases and is read in frame from base 1. Thawed unstimulated PBMCs were stained for CD3, CD4 and CD8 and FACS-sorted into CD3+CD4+ and CD3+CD8+ populations. All 8 studied subjects were randomized to immunosuppression withdrawal. The Qiagen DNeasy Blood and Tissue Kit was used to isolate genomic DNA. Worth noting for this clone: Its cognate antigen has yet to be identified. There are no base qualities to consult, and no much larger clone falls within one base.

The chain uses TRBV7-5 and TRBJ1-6. TRBV7-5 is shown as a pseudogene. Sample: CD4+ T cells from blood, taken at the 22-month timepoint. This sequence was found in a human patient who received a liver transplant. After a transplant, some T cells may be the graft donor's own cells. This receptor has the CDR3 CVRSRYGDGTDSPLHF. At the DNA level, the sequence is TGTGTCAGAAGCCGTTATGGTGACGGGACCGATTCACCCCTCCACTTT.